This T cell receptor beta chain emerged from a study of T cells in Graves' hyperthyroidism and ophthalmopathy. This clonotype came up a few times. TCR beta CDR3 regions were amplified from RNA transcripts. The HTBI primer set drove a first-round RT-PCR of the TCR CDR3. TCRdb called the multiplex PCR reads again in MiXCR, with one record for every CDR3 protein. There are about 380,000 distinct CDR3 sequences in the sample; about 15% occur only once, and approximately 11% lies in the top ten. The germline CDR1 and CDR2 sequences are SGDLS and YYNGEE. The V segment lost 3 bases and the J segment 3 bases; nucleotides outside the gene matches: 5. CDR3 length equals 17 residues.

Material: blood. The chain recombines TRBV9 with TRBJ2-5; 16 bases line up with TRBD2. This TCR derives from an older woman with Graves' hyperthyroidism. Here the CDR3 DNA reads TGTGCCAGCAGCGAGGGACTAGCGGGAGGGGGAGAAGAGACCCAGTACTTC. This translates into CASSEGLAGGGEETQYF.